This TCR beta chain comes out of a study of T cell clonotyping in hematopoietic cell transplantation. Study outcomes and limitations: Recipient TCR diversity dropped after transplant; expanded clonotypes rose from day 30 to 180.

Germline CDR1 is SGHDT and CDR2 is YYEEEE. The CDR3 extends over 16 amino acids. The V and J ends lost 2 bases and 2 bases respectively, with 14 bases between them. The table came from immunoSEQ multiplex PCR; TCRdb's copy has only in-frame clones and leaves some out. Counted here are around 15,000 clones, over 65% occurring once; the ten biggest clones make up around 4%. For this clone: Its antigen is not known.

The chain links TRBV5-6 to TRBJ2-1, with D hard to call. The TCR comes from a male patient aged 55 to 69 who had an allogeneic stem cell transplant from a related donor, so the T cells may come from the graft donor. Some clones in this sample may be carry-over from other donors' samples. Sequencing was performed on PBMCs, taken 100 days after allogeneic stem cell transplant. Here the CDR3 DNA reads TGTGCCAGCAGCTTCCTTTCCTCAAAGCCCTACAATGAGCAGTTCTTC. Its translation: CASSFLSSKPYNEQFF.